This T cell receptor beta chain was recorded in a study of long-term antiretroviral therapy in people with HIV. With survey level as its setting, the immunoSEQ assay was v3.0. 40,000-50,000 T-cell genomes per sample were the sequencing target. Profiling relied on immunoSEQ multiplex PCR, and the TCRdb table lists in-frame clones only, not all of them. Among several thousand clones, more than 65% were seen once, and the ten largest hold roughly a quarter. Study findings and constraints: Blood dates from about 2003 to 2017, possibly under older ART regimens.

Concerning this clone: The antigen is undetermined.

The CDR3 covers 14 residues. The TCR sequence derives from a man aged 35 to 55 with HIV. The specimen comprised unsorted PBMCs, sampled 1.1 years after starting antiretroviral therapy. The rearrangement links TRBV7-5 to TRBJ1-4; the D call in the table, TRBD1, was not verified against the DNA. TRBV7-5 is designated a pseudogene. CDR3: CASRGQGGNEKLFF. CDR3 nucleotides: TGTGCCAGCAGGGGGCAGGGCGGTAATGAAAAACTGTTTTTT.